This TCR gamma chain was identified in a study of Vδ1+ human thymocytes. General study findings and limits: Thymic TRG and TRD repertoires appeared highly polyclonal, with Gaussian CDR3 length distributions.

This clone was seen a handful of times. The antigen remains undetermined. This CDR3 is also generated by other DNA sequences in the sample. The template was reverse-transcribed extracted RNA. Pooled V-gene forward primers with one constant-region reverse primer generated the CDR3 amplicons by multiplex PCR. TCRdb repeated clone calling on the multiplex PCR reads with CATT. The top ten clones hold roughly 1.9% of a sample with 25,000 to 35,000 gamma-chain clones, around 20% of them seen once. There are 13 residues in the CDR3. Looked up from germline, CDR1 is EGSTGY and CDR2 is YDSYTSSV. With 3 bases clipped from V and 3 bases from J, the junction kept 5 bases outside the gene matches.

The TCR comes from a boy under two years old who had congenital heart surgery. The chain carries TRGV4 and TRGJ1 or TRGJ2. The specimen sequenced was Vdelta1+ gamma-delta thymocytes from the thymus. The subset: FACS-sorted CD3+ TCRalphabeta- TCRVdelta1+ TCRVdelta2- thymocytes. The CDR3 DNA follows: TGTGCCACCTGGGATACCCCTTATTATAAGAAACTCTTT. This gives the protein CATWDTPYYKKLF.